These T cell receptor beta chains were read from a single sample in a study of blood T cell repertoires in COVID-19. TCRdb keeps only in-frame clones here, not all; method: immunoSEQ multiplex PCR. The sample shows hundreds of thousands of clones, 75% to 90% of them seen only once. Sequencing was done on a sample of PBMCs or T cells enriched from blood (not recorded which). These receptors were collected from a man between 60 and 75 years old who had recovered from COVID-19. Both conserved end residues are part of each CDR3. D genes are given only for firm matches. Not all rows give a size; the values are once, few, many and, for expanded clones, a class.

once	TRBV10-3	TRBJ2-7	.	CAISRGLDYEQYF	TGTGCCATCAGTCGGGGTCTCGACTACGAGCAGTACTTC
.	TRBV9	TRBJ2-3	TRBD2	CASSIGTSGRIGADTQYF	TGTGCCAGCAGCATCGGGACTAGCGGGAGAATTGGCGCAGATACGCAGTATTTT
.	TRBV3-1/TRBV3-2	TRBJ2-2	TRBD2	CASSQDPGTRATGELFF	TGTGCCAGCAGCCAAGACCCCGGGACTAGGGCAACCGGGGAGCTGTTTTTT
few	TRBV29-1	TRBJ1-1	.	CSAGQPEAFF	TGCAGCGCTGGACAGCCTGAAGCTTTCTTT
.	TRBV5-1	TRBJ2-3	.	CASSLEQADTQYF	TGCGCCAGCAGCTTGGAACAGGCCGATACGCAGTATTTT
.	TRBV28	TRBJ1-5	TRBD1	CASSFRQGGNQPQHF	TGTGCCAGCAGTTTCCGGCAGGGGGGAAATCAGCCCCAGCATTTT
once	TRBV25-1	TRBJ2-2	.	CASSDSPGYTGELFF	TGTGCCAGCAGTGACTCCCCGGGTTACACCGGGGAGCTGTTTTTT
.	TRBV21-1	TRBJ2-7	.	CASSTPHWDRAYEQYF	TGTGCCAGCAGCACCCCCCACTGGGACAGGGCCTACGAGCAGTACTTT
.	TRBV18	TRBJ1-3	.	CASSEGAAGNTIYF	TGTGCCAGCTCAGAGGGCGCCGCTGGAAACACCATATATTTT
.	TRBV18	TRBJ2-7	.	CASSPSGTNYEQYF	TGTGCCAGCTCACCTTCCGGGACAAACTACGAGCAGTACTTC
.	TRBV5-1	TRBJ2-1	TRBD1	CASSPGGYEQFF	TGCGCCAGCAGCCCAGGGGGCTATGAGCAGTTCTTC
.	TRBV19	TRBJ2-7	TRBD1	CASNAAGDRSSYEQYF	TGTGCCAGTAATGCCGCTGGGGACAGGAGCTCCTACGAGCAGTACTTC
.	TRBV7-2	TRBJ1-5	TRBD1	CASSLVTGVNQPQHF	TGTGCCAGCAGCTTAGTGACAGGGGTTAATCAGCCCCAGCATTTT
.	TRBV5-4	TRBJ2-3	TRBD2	CASSHPGLAQGDTQYF	TGTGCCAGCAGTCACCCGGGACTAGCGCAGGGAGATACGCAGTATTTT
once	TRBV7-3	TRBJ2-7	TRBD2	CASSSGTSGSYEQYF	TGTGCCAGCAGTTCAGGGACTAGCGGGAGTTACGAGCAGTACTTC
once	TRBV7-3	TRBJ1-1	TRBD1	CASSFSGQGTEAFF	TGTGCCAGCAGCTTTTCGGGACAGGGCACTGAAGCTTTCTTT
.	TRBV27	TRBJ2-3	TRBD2	CASSYKLAGYADTQYF	TGTGCCAGCAGTTATAAACTAGCGGGATATGCAGATACGCAGTATTTT
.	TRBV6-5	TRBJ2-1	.	CASSKPVASYNEQFF	TGTGCCAGCAGTAAGCCCGTCGCAAGCTACAATGAGCAGTTCTTC
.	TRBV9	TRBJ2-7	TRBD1	CASSRDRYYEQYF	TGTGCCAGCAGTCGGGACAGGTACTACGAGCAGTACTTC
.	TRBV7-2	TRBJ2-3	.	CASSIPTSWTDTQYF	TGTGCCAGCAGCATACCGACTAGTTGGACAGATACGCAGTATTTT
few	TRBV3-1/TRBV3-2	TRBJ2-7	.	CASSQARSSEQYF	TGTGCCAGCAGCCAAGCACGGTCTTCCGAGCAGTACTTC
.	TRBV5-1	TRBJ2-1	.	CASSLGENEQFF	TGCGCCAGCAGCTTGGGTGAGAATGAGCAGTTCTTC
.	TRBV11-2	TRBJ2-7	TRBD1	CASSPKSGQTYEQYF	TGTGCCAGCAGCCCGAAGTCGGGACAGACCTACGAGCAGTACTTC
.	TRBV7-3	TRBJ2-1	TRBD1	CASSLRGDRADEQFF	TGTGCCAGCAGCTTAAGAGGGGACAGGGCAGATGAGCAGTTCTTC
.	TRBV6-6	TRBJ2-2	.	CASSYLGAGELFF	TGTGCCAGCAGTTACCTAGGGGCCGGGGAGCTGTTTTTT
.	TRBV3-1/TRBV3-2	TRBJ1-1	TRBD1	CASSYNRGQGTEAFF	TGTGCCAGCAGTTATAACAGGGGGCAGGGTACTGAAGCTTTCTTT
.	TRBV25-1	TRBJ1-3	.	CASSEWAGKVGNTIYF	TGTGCCAGCAGTGAATGGGCAGGGAAGGTTGGAAACACCATATATTTT
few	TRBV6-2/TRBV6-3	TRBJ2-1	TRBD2	CASSYPPGLVIKSYNEQFF	TGTGCCAGCAGTTACCCCCCCGGACTAGTCATAAAGTCCTACAATGAGCAGTTCTTC
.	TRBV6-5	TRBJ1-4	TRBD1	CASSLRTGGDEKLFF	TGTGCCAGCAGTCTAAGGACAGGGGGCGACGAAAAACTGTTTTTT
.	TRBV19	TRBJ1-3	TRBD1	CASSLPNRGLSGNTIYF	TGTGCCAGTAGCCTCCCCAACAGGGGGCTTTCTGGAAACACCATATATTTT
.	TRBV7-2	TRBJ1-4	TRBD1	CASSLGTGVYEKLFF	TGTGCCAGCAGCTTAGGGACAGGGGTATATGAAAAACTGTTTTTT
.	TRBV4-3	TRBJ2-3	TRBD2	CASSRASGSSDTQYF	TGCGCCAGCAGCCGGGCTAGCGGGAGTTCAGATACGCAGTATTTT